This T cell receptor (beta chain) was obtained from a study of cytomegalovirus exposure and HLA in healthy donors. Study-level results: With later analysis, a missense DCLRE1C variant became linked to TCR beta V- and J-gene trimming.

The PCR used 60 Vbeta and 13 Jbeta primers. TCRdb's table, derived via immunoSEQ multiplex PCR, lists solely in-frame clones and lacks some. The sample holds fewer than 80,000 clones, around 80% seen once. Germline V gene data show CDR1 as SGHTA and CDR2 as FQGNSA. The CDR3 is 12 amino acids. V lost 2 bases and J lost 4, with 4 bases in between. This clone has just a few counts. Its specificity is not known. Sequencing was performed on PBMCs. This sequence originates from a man between 25 and 39 years old in good health and CMV-seronegative. The V and J genes are TRBV7-2 and TRBJ2-3; D call uncertain. CDR3 in DNA: TGTGCCAGCAGCTTATATTCAGATACGCAGTATTTT. Protein product: CASSLYSDTQYF.